This T cell receptor (beta chain) was recovered during a study of breast tumors, draining lymph nodes, adjacent tissues (dated by TCRdb to about 2016). With regard to the full study: The study compared TCR beta repertoires across tumor, adjacent nontumor tissue and axillary lymph nodes from breast cancer patients. In human breast cancer, the study set out to assess how tumor, surrounding tissue and draining lymph node repertoires relate to one another and whether T cells might be exchanged between them.

Broader findings and caveats from the paper: Tumors showed preferential V and J gene usage, and their T-cell repertoire diversity fell below that of lymph nodes yet above that of nontumor tissue. The data were considered consistent with the idea that most tumor T cells come from the lymph node and then expand in tumor tissue. Rather than being directly demonstrated, the conclusion that tumor T cells originate in lymph nodes was presented as consistent with a hypothesis. Tumor and nontumor tissue repertoires were significantly more similar in luminal-like than in basal-like breast cancer.

The sequencing machine was an Illumina HiSeq 2000. Multiplex PCR amplification was used to build the TCR beta chain libraries. The amplified TCR beta chain products were analyzed by high-throughput sequencing. TCRdb reran the public reads through fastp at Q25 and MiXCR, keeping productive beta chains. Here each entry gathers all rows of one CDR3 protein and keeps the most common genes and DNA. The sample records 290,000 or so distinct CDR3 sequences, 30% of which are singletons. The ten most abundant clones make up under 1.2% of the sample. There are many counts of this clonotype. Its antigen has not been determined. Base qualities are missing; no much larger clone stands one base away. The axillary draining lymph nodes of breast cancer patients were the source of the lymph node samples. The trim is 6 bases for V and 0 bases for J, with a gap of 8 bases between the germline ends. The CDR3 contains 13 residues, cysteine and phenylalanine counted. The read is trimmed to its CDR3 DNA, 39 bases read in frame from base 1.

The TCR comes from a female donor with breast cancer. Some clones in this sample may be carry-over from other donors' samples. The rearranged segments are TRBV12-3 or TRBV12-4 and TRBJ2-5; no D gene call is confident. Sequences were obtained from axillary lymph node tissue. The DNA is as follows: TGTGCCAGCAGCCCTACGAACCAAGAGACCCAGTACTTC. This yields the protein CASSPTNQETQYF.